The next 22 T cell receptor beta chains were all read from a single sample in a study of Ad26.COV2.S vaccination and SARS-CoV-2 variants. Method: immunoSEQ multiplex PCR; TCRdb's copy keeps in-frame clones and lacks some. This sample yields about 350,000 clones, of which 80% to 90% are seen a single time; 3.3% belongs to the top ten. The treatment is: roughly 19 received Ad26.COV2.S at low or high dose, single or two shots; roughly 5 received placebo; per-sample allocation not given. On day 63 after the first injection, vaccine and placebo recipients gave samples. The sample in question was peripheral blood, obtained in a trial of Ad26.COV2.S vaccine versus placebo. These receptors were collected from a person aged 18 to 65 who received the Ad26.COV2.S COVID-19 vaccine or a placebo.

The chain has TRBV30 and TRBJ2-3, with D possibly TRBD2 on 6 matching bases. Trimming stripped 2 bases from V and 1 base from J, with 13 bases between. The germline V gene encodes CDR1 GTSNPN and CDR2 SVGIG (reference sequence). The CDR3 totals 15 residues. The CDR3 nucleotides are TGTGCCTGGAGTCCTTGGACTAATGGCACAGATACGCAGTATTTT. Amino acids: CAWSPWTNGTDTQYF.

This clone was seen ten or more times. The chain couples TRBV29-1 to TRBJ1-1; D remains ambiguous. This CDR3 is built from 11 residues. Germline CDR1 SQVTM, CDR2 ANQGSEA. V lost 7 bases and J lost 7, with 13 bases in between. The CDR3 loop reads CSGSRSGEAFF. The DNA of the CDR3 is TGCAGCGGAAGTAGAAGCGGTGAAGCTTTCTTT.

DNA for the CDR3: TGTGCCAGCAGCGTAACCGGGGGAGGCGAAGAGACCCAGTACTTC. Translation gives CASSVTGGGEETQYF. The rearrangement uses TRBV9 and TRBJ2-5; D perhaps matches TRBD2 (6 bases). The V gene lost 1 base and the J gene lost 3 bases, with 13 bases spanning the gap. The CDR3 has 15 residues. The V gene's germline CDR1 is SGDLS and CDR2 YYNGEE.

The chain joins TRBV29-1 to TRBJ2-1; 8 bases line up with TRBD2. V was pared by 0 bases and J by 6 bases, with 1 base of the junction left unmatched. The length of the CDR3 is 13 residues. The germline V gene has CDR1 SQVTM and CDR2 ANQGSEA. CDR3 DNA: TGCAGCGTTGAAGACCTAGCGGGCAATGAGCAGTTCTTC. As protein: CSVEDLAGNEQFF.

The chain links TRBV5-4 to TRBJ1-2, with TRBD1 identical over 7 bases. Trimming at V came to 5 bases and at J to 8 bases, leaving 9 bases not matched to a gene. Germline V gene data show CDR1 as SGHNT and CDR2 as YYREEE (reference sequence). This CDR3 spans 13 amino acids. In nucleotides, the CDR3 is TGTGCCAGCAGTTTAGGACAGGTCGGGGGCTACACCTTC. Its translation is CASSLGQVGGYTF.

The chain recombines TRBV5-1 with TRBJ2-1; D call uncertain. The germline V and J ends were trimmed by 1 base and 4 bases, with 6 bases remaining between them. The CDR3 has 13 residues. Germline-derived CDR1 and CDR2 are SGHRS and YFSETQ. The CDR3 is CASSLTAYNEQFF. DNA for the CDR3: TGCGCCAGCAGCTTGACAGCGTACAATGAGCAGTTCTTC.

V is TRBV7-2 and J is TRBJ2-1; a weak D match, TRBD2 (6 bases). Germline CDR1 SGHTA, CDR2 FQGNSA. V was clipped by 1 base and J by 7 bases, with 11 bases between them. The CDR3 has 14 amino acids. As DNA, the CDR3 is TGTGCCAGCAGCTTAGATGCAGGGAGGAATGAGCAGTTCTTC. Its translation: CASSLDAGRNEQFF.

The gene calls are TRBV2 and TRBJ2-5, with D perhaps matching TRBD2 (5 bases). CDR1 and CDR2 (germline): SNHLY, FYNNEI. CDR3 size: 13 residues. V was cut by 4 bases and J by 4 bases, with 10 bases left in between. In DNA, the CDR3 is TGTGCCAGCAGTGGGACTGTGGGAGAGACCCAGTACTTC. Translation: CASSGTVGETQYF.

The chain carries TRBV7-8 and TRBJ2-7, with 12 bases matching TRBD2. Per germline, CDR1 SGHVS and CDR2 FQNEAQ. V was pared by 5 bases and J by 6 bases, with 5 bases of the junction left unmatched. This CDR3 has 14 amino acids. Here the CDR3 reads CASSRGLAGFEQYF. The CDR3 DNA is TGTGCCAGCAGCCGAGGACTAGCGGGATTCGAGCAGTACTTC.

The CDR3 here is CARSPGTGSVNYGYTF. The CDR3 nucleotides are TGTGCCAGAAGCCCCGGGACAGGGTCAGTGAACTATGGCTACACCTTC. The chain is built from TRBV5-3 and TRBJ1-2, with TRBD1 matching over 9 bases. TRBV5-3 is identified as an open reading frame with a role that is uncertain. J lost 2 bases, V lost 4 bases, and 9 bases had no gene match. The CDR3 covers 16 residues.

V gene TRBV6-5 combines with J gene TRBJ2-7; D uncertain. CDR1 is MNHEY, CDR2 SVGAGI, per germline. Trimming stripped 0 bases from V and 9 bases from J, with 15 bases between. The CDR3 runs to 14 residues. CDR3 bases: TGTGCCAGCAGTTACTCGTGGGCCCAAGAGTGGCAGTACTTC. Protein product: CASSYSWAQEWQYF.

V gene TRBV6-5 combines with J gene TRBJ1-3; TRBD1 matches at 8 bases. Germline trimming cut 3 bases from V and 3 bases from J; bases unmatched to any gene: 1. This CDR3 contains 14 residues. CDR1 is MNHEY and CDR2 is SVGAGI in the germline V gene. In DNA form, the CDR3 reads TGTGCCAGCAGTTATGACAGGGGTGGAAACACCATATATTTT. It is translated as CASSYDRGGNTIYF.

Concerning this clone itself: Other nucleotide sequences in the sample specify the same CDR3. The chain carries TRBV7-2 and TRBJ1-1, with TRBD1 as a possible D gene (5 bases). Trimming removed 1 base at V and 0 bases at J, with 6 bases between. From germline, CDR1 is SGHTA and CDR2 FQGNSA. The CDR3 consists of 14 residues. Here the CDR3 reads CASSLGQLNTEAFF. The CDR3 nucleotides read TGTGCCAGCAGCTTAGGACAGTTGAACACTGAAGCTTTCTTT.

This chain uses TRBV7-9 with TRBJ1-3, with D unclear. The CDR3 is made up of 11 amino acids. V was clipped by 5 bases and J by 8 bases, with 7 bases between them. Per germline, CDR1 SEHNR and CDR2 FQNEAQ (reference sequence). In DNA form, the CDR3 reads TGTGCCAGCAGCCGGCCGGACACCATATATTTT. The encoded protein is CASSRPDTIYF.

J is TRBJ2-2 and V is TRBV2; D call uncertain. The germline gives CDR1 SNHLY, CDR2 FYNNEI. CDR3 size: 13 residues. V was cut by 2 bases and J by 8 bases, with 9 bases left in between. The CDR3 DNA reads TGTGCCAGCAGTGAATTCCCCACGGGGGAGCTGTTTTTT. This encodes CASSEFPTGELFF.

The J gene is TRBJ2-2, the V gene TRBV19; 13 nucleotides line up with TRBD2. Germline V gene sequence: CDR1 LNHDA, CDR2 SQIVND (reference sequence). The CDR3 has 17 residues. J gave up 4 bases and V 6 bases, and 8 bases lay outside the gene matches. The CDR3 DNA sequence: TGTGCCAGTAGGGGAAGGACTAGCGGGAGTAGCACCGGGGAGCTGTTTTTT. Its protein product is CASRGRTSGSSTGELFF. Using reference TRBV19 and TRBJ2-2 for the parts outside the CDR3, the full variable domain is DGGITQSPKYLFRKEGQNVTLSCEQNLNHDAMYWYRQDPGQGLRLIYYSQIVNDFQKGDIAEGYSVSREKKESFPLTVTSAQKNPTAFYLCASRGRTSGSSTGELFFGEGSRLTVL.

V and J are TRBV3-1 (or the pseudogene TRBV3-2) and TRBJ1-2; D possibly corresponds to TRBD1 (5 bases). Germline CDR1 is LGHDT and CDR2 is YNNKEL (reference sequence). Trimming pared 1 base from V and 2 bases from J, leaving 11 bases between. There are 15 residues in the CDR3. The CDR3 here is CASSQGGIVNYGYTF. The CDR3 DNA sequence: TGTGCCAGCAGCCAAGGGGGGATCGTGAACTATGGCTACACCTTC.

The V gene is TRBV9, the J gene TRBJ2-7; 8 bases are a match to TRBD2. Trimming removed 0 bases from V and 5 bases from J; junction bases left unmatched: 7. This CDR3 is 15 amino acids long. Germline V CDR1 and CDR2: SGDLS, YYNGEE. The CDR3 is CASSVGSSGTDEQYF. CDR3 nucleotides: TGTGCCAGCAGCGTAGGGAGTAGCGGGACCGACGAGCAGTACTTC.

J is TRBJ2-7 and V is TRBV5-4; 11 nucleotides agree with TRBD1. Looked up from germline, CDR1 is SGHNT and CDR2 is YYREEE (reference sequence). Losses at the gene ends were 4 bases for V and 0 bases for J; bases not matched to a gene: 3. The CDR3 is 15 amino acids. CDR3 in amino acids: CASSPDRGHSYEQYF. CDR3 nucleotide sequence: TGTGCCAGCAGCCCGGACAGGGGGCACTCCTACGAGCAGTACTTC.

The J gene is TRBJ2-2, the V gene TRBV28, with a tentative D call TRBD1 (5 bases). Trimming left V 8 bases short and J 1 base short, with 17 bases between. Germline V gene sequence: CDR1 MDHEN, CDR2 SYDVKM. This CDR3 has 16 amino acids. The CDR3 nucleotides read TGTGCCAGCCGTTCGACAGAAAAGAAGAACACCGGGGAGCTGTTTTTT. Its protein is CASRSTEKKNTGELFF.

This clone was observed a handful of times. The V call is TRBV7-2, the J call TRBJ2-2; D gene uncertain. The germline CDR1 and CDR2 sequences are SGHTA and FQGNSA. The CDR3 loop spans 12 amino acids. Trimming took 2 bases from V and 6 from J, leaving 4 bases between them. CDR3 DNA sequence: TGTGCCAGCAGCTTACTAGCCGGGGAGCTGTTTTTT. Translating it yields CASSLLAGELFF.

J is TRBJ2-7 and V is TRBV24-1; the match to TRBD1 covers 7 bases. V lost 7 bases to trimming and J lost 2 bases; unmatched junction nucleotides: 13. CDR3 length equals 16 residues. Germline V CDR1 and CDR2: KGHDR, SFDVKD. This chain's CDR3 is CATSQSRDSKTYEQYF. The CDR3, as DNA: TGTGCCACCAGCCAATCCCGGGACAGCAAAACCTACGAGCAGTACTTC.